What follows describes a single TCR beta chain. The entry originates in a study of blood T cell repertoires in COVID-19. Background on the study: Sites across the United States, Italy and Spain contributed samples from acute and convalescent COVID-19. Sources were T cells, B-cell-depleted T cells, or PBMCs; the material itself was cDNA or gDNA.

Original handling: How many nucleated cells were present was estimated from reference gene primer amplification. Only in-frame clones appear in the TCRdb table, and some are missing; sequencing was by immunoSEQ multiplex PCR. The DNA was the basis for D and trimming; V, J and clone size are from that table. Here the sample spans some 260,000 clones, approximately 79% being singletons. Germline V gene sequence: CDR1 LGHDT, CDR2 YNNKEL (reference sequence). The CDR3 sequence is 20 residues long. J gave up 0 bases and V 3 bases, and 12 bases lay outside the gene matches. This clonotype originated in a woman at least 80 years old with active or convalescent COVID-19. V gene TRBV3-1 (or the pseudogene TRBV3-2) combines with J gene TRBJ2-6; 9 nucleotides match TRBD1. Sequenced: peripheral blood. The CDR3 bases are TGTGCCAGCAGCCATATGTGGACCGGGACAGGGACCTCTGGGGCCAACGTCCTGACTTTC. This translates into CASSHMWTGTGTSGANVLTF.